The 32 T cell receptor beta chains below were found in one sample sequenced in a study of tissue T cells after allogeneic stem cell transplantation. This table comes from immunoSEQ multiplex PCR, and its TCRdb copy is limited to in-frame clones, with some not included. Of 4,000 or so clones listed, approximately 74% were seen once; the top ten hold 10%. The material was left colon tissue, obtained at autopsy. These receptors all stem from a woman aged 18-55 years with breast cancer.

Here the CDR3 DNA reads TGTGCCAGCAGCCGGGGCGGAAGCTCCTACAATGAGCAGTTCTTC. Translating gives CASSRGGSSYNEQFF. V is TRBV11-2 and J is TRBJ2-1; D tentatively reads TRBD1 or TRBD2 (5 bases each). V was pared by 5 bases and J by 0 bases, with 11 bases between. Germline V gene data show CDR1 as SGHAT and CDR2 as FQNNGV. This CDR3 comprises 15 residues. The whole variable domain, filled in from reference TRBV11-2 and TRBJ2-1, reads EAGVAQSPRYKIIEKRQSVAFWCNPISGHATLYWYQQILGQGPKLLIQFQNNGVVDDSQLPKDRFSAERLKGVDSTLKIQPAKLEDSAVYLCASSRGGSSYNEQFFGPGTRLTVL.

The chain uses TRBV6-5 and TRBJ1-4; tentative D call: TRBD1 (5 bases). The V end was cut by 2 bases, the J end by 0 bases, with 10 bases between. The germline CDR1 and CDR2 sequences are MNHEY and SVGAGI. The CDR3 is made up of 16 amino acids. CDR3 residues: CASSYQDSTTNEKLFF. The CDR3 DNA reads as TGTGCCAGCAGTTACCAAGACAGCACAACTAATGAAAAACTGTTTTTT.

Comments on this clone: Other DNA sequences from this sample encode an identical CDR3 as well. The chain carries TRBV7-2 and TRBJ2-5; 9 positions agree with TRBD2. Unmatched junction bases numbered 6, after V lost 5 bases and J lost 2 bases. Germline lookup yields CDR1 SGHTA and CDR2 FQGNSA. The CDR3 spans 15 residues. CDR3 bases: TGTGCCAGCAGCCTCGGGACTAGCCTTCAAGAGACCCAGTACTTC. Encoded protein: CASSLGTSLQETQYF.

The chain uses TRBV9 and TRBJ2-3, with D perhaps TRBD2 (5 bases). The germline CDR1 and CDR2 sequences are SGDLS and YYNGEE. V lost 0 bases and J 6 bases, leaving 14 bases between the germline ends. The CDR3 totals 15 residues. The CDR3: CASSVAGNLPDTQYF. CDR3 nucleotide sequence: TGTGCCAGCAGCGTAGCGGGAAACCTCCCGGATACGCAGTATTTT.

This chain connects TRBV19 to TRBJ2-7; D ambiguous. V gave up 7 bases and J gave up 0 bases, with 13 bases separating them. Germline V lookup: CDR1 LNHDA, CDR2 SQIVND (reference sequence). This CDR3 is built from 14 residues. The CDR3 reads CASTLTASSYEQYF. CDR3 DNA: TGTGCCAGTACTCTCACGGCGAGCTCCTACGAGCAGTACTTC.

The rearrangement links TRBV20-1 to TRBJ2-2; D gene ambiguous. The germline V gene has CDR1 DFQATT and CDR2 SNEGSKA (reference sequence). This CDR3 region has 11 residues. V was clipped by 7 bases and J by 8 bases, with 11 bases between them. CDR3 residues: CSVPARGELFF. CDR3 nucleotide sequence: TGCAGTGTCCCTGCTCGGGGGGAGCTGTTTTTT.

The chain couples TRBV4-2 to TRBJ2-5; 10 nucleotides line up with TRBD2. The V gene's germline CDR1 is LGHNA and CDR2 YNFKEQ. The length of the CDR3 is 17 residues. Trimming at V came to 0 bases and at J to 5 bases, leaving 9 bases not matched to a gene. This chain's CDR3 is CASSQDSAGGRLETQYF. DNA of the CDR3: TGTGCCAGCAGCCAAGACTCAGCGGGGGGGCGTTTGGAGACCCAGTACTTC.

The J gene is TRBJ2-7, the V gene TRBV19; 7 bases match TRBD1. Trimming removed 5 bases from V and 2 bases from J; junction bases left unmatched: 12. Germline CDR1 reads LNHDA; CDR2 reads SQIVND (reference sequence). The CDR3 consists of 16 residues. As DNA, the CDR3 is TGTGCCAGTAGTGTGACTACCGGGACAGCCACCTACGAGCAGTACTTC. The encoded protein is CASSVTTGTATYEQYF.

CDR3 in DNA: TGCGCCAGCAGTCCTCGGGACAGAGAACCCCAAGAGACCCAGTACTTC. This encodes CASSPRDREPQETQYF. The rearrangement links TRBV23-1 to TRBJ2-5, with 7 nucleotides matching TRBD1. TRBV23-1 falls under the ORF class, with uncertain function. This CDR3 has 16 residues. V gave up 4 bases and J gave up 1 base; unmatched junction bases: 9.

A word on this clone: The junction departs from the called germline gene at one end, perhaps through a read error. V and J are TRBV3-1 (or the pseudogene TRBV3-2) and TRBJ2-7; possibly TRBD1 for D (5 bases). Germline V gene lookup returns CDR1 LGHDT and CDR2 YNNKEL (reference sequence). This CDR3 is 12 amino acids long. Written as DNA, the CDR3 is TGTGCCAGCAGCCAAGGATACCAGGGATTACTATTC. Protein: CASSQGYQGLLF.

The chain has TRBV11-3 and TRBJ2-3; D may be TRBD2 (5 bases). CDR3 length: 16 residues. Trimming removed 0 bases from V and 4 bases from J, with 14 bases in between. CDR1 and CDR2 (germline): SGHNT, YENEEA. CDR3 in amino acids: CASSLDTFGGSDTQYF. In DNA, the CDR3 is TGTGCCAGCAGCTTAGATACATTCGGAGGATCAGATACGCAGTATTTT.

The CDR3 region has the DNA TGTGCCAGCAGCCACTACGGTCCCGAGACCCAGTACTTC. It codes for CASSHYGPETQYF. This rearrangement joins TRBV3-1 (or the pseudogene TRBV3-2) to TRBJ2-5; D is unclear. This CDR3 contains 13 residues. Looked up from germline, CDR1 is LGHDT and CDR2 is YNNKEL (reference sequence). With 3 bases removed from V and 5 bases from J, the gap between germline ends came to 10 bases.

The gene calls are TRBV27 and TRBJ1-6; 7 bases match TRBD1. Trimming took 8 bases from V and 8 from J; bases not matched to a gene: 9. CDR3 length equals 14 residues. Looked up from germline, CDR1 is MNHEY and CDR2 is SMNVEV (reference sequence). CDR3 residues: CASSNRDRYSPLHF. CDR3 sequence (DNA): TGTGCCAGCTCGAACCGGGACAGATATTCACCCCTCCACTTT.

This clone has only one observation. The rearrangement joins TRBV4-3 to TRBJ2-7; 7 bases fit TRBD2. The CDR3 covers 15 residues. The germline V gene has CDR1 LGHNA and CDR2 YSLEER. The V gene end was trimmed by 4 bases and the J gene end by 1 base; junction bases not matched to a gene: 7. The CDR3 nucleotides are TGCGCCAGCAGCCTACGAGCGGGGAGTTCCTACGAGCAGTACTTC. This gives the protein CASSLRAGSSYEQYF.

The CDR3 coding sequence is TGTGCCAGCAGAACCGGGACTAGCGGCCAGGGGACCCAGTACTTC. It encodes CASRTGTSGQGTQYF. The gene calls are TRBV2 and TRBJ2-5; 11 bases fit TRBD2. The V segment lost 6 bases and the J segment 7 bases; nucleotides outside the gene matches: 10. CDR1 and CDR2 (germline): SNHLY, FYNNEI. The length of the CDR3 is 15 residues.

The chain joins TRBV12-3 or TRBV12-4 to TRBJ1-2; maybe TRBD1 (5 bases). The CDR3 sequence is 13 residues long. Trimming left V 8 bases short and J 4 bases short, with 14 bases between. The CDR3 DNA is TGTGCCAGCTCCTTAGACAGTTCCTATGGCTACACCTTC. This encodes CASSLDSSYGYTF.

The rearrangement links TRBV7-2 to TRBJ2-3; D might be TRBD2 (6 bases). The ends were cut back, 5 bases at V and 2 bases at J, with 11 bases in the middle. This CDR3 region has 14 residues. From germline, CDR1 is SGHTA and CDR2 FQGNSA. In nucleotides, the CDR3 is TGTGCCAGCAGCACACTAGCACACACAGATACGCAGTATTTT. Its translation is CASSTLAHTDTQYF.

This chain joins TRBV4-2 and TRBJ2-5, with 13 bases that match TRBD2. The CDR3 consists of 15 residues. V was clipped by 5 bases and J by 5 bases; unmatched bases: 5. Per germline, CDR1 LGHNA and CDR2 YNFKEQ. CDR3 DNA sequence: TGTGCCAGCAGCAGGACTAGCGGGAGCCGGGAGACCCAGTACTTC. Amino acid sequence: CASSRTSGSRETQYF.

This clone was seen only a few times. The chain links TRBV3-1 (or the pseudogene TRBV3-2) to TRBJ1-6; the D is unclear. With 2 bases removed from V and 4 bases from J, the gap between germline ends came to 18 bases. The CDR3 runs 18 residues. Germline assignment: CDR1 LGHDT and CDR2 YNNKEL (reference sequence). The CDR3 nucleotides read TGTGCCAGCAGCCAAAGCCCCCGGGCAGTTGGGTATAATTCACCCCTCCACTTT. Its translation: CASSQSPRAVGYNSPLHF.

This chain joins TRBV3-1 (or the pseudogene TRBV3-2) and TRBJ1-6; 7 nucleotides match TRBD1. CDR3 size: 16 residues. J lost 6 bases, V lost 0 bases, and 5 bases had no gene match. The germline gives CDR1 LGHDT, CDR2 YNNKEL (reference sequence). CDR3 nucleotides: TGTGCCAGCAGCCAAGATAGGGGGACAGTTAATTCACCCCTCCACTTT. This translates into CASSQDRGTVNSPLHF.

Remarks on this clone: The identical CDR3 is also encoded by other nucleotide sequences in the sample. The CDR3 DNA reads TGTGCCACCTCTTCAGGGTACGAGCAGTACTTC. This encodes CATSSGYEQYF. The gene calls are TRBV24-1 and TRBJ2-7, with a possible D match to TRBD1 (5 bases). Trimming took off 9 bases at V and 4 bases at J, with 9 bases between the two ends. CDR1 and CDR2 from the germline V gene are KGHDR and SFDVKD. The CDR3 is 11 amino acids.

There are a few counts of this clone. V is TRBV5-1 and J is TRBJ2-2, with D unclear. CDR3 length equals 14 residues. Germline assignment: CDR1 SGHRS and CDR2 YFSETQ. V dropped 5 bases and J dropped 7 bases, with 15 bases sitting between them. CDR3 region: CASRGSLGGGELFF. The CDR3 nucleotides are TGCGCCAGCAGGGGCAGTCTCGGTGGCGGGGAGCTGTTTTTT.

V is TRBV13 and J is TRBJ2-7; 10 nucleotides align to TRBD2. This CDR3 has 14 amino acids. Trimming cost V 4 bases and J 4 bases; bases outside gene matches: 4. Germline V gives CDR1 PRHDT, CDR2 FYEKMQ (reference sequence). The CDR3 loop reads CASSYSGRSYEQYF. CDR3 nucleotides: TGTGCCAGCAGCTATAGCGGGAGGTCATACGAGCAGTACTTC.

This chain connects TRBV7-2 to TRBJ2-7; D ambiguous. The CDR3 is 12 residues long. Trimming left V 5 bases short and J 3 bases short, with 8 bases between. The germline V gene has CDR1 SGHTA and CDR2 FQGNSA. CDR3: CASSVGVYEQYF. The DNA of the CDR3 is TGTGCCAGCAGCGTAGGCGTCTACGAGCAGTACTTC.

The rearrangement links TRBV7-8 to TRBJ2-1; either TRBD1 or TRBD2 may fit D (5 bases each). CDR3 length equals 15 residues. In germline, CDR1 is SGHVS, CDR2 FQNEAQ. V was pared by 2 bases and J by 8 bases, with 16 bases between. DNA of the CDR3: TGTGCCAGCAGCTTAAGCCAGGGACCTTGGGATGAGCAGTTCTTC. This encodes CASSLSQGPWDEQFF.

V gene TRBV28 combines with J gene TRBJ2-1; TRBD2 might be the D (6 bases). The V end was cut by 6 bases, the J end by 3 bases, with 12 bases between. The germline V gene encodes CDR1 MDHEN and CDR2 SYDVKM. This CDR3 has 14 residues. DNA of the CDR3: TGTGCCAGCAGACGGGAGAGAGGCTACAATGAGCAGTTCTTC. Translating gives CASRRERGYNEQFF.

V gene TRBV30 combines with J gene TRBJ2-7; 8 nucleotides match TRBD2. With V trimmed by 3 bases and J by 7 bases, 8 bases remained unmatched. Germline loops: CDR1 GTSNPN, CDR2 SVGIG (reference sequence). This CDR3 is 13 amino acids long. The CDR3 region is CAWSTSGPGEQYF. For the CDR3, the DNA is TGTGCCTGGAGCACTAGCGGACCGGGGGAGCAGTACTTC.

The rearrangement joins TRBV19 to TRBJ2-5, with 7 bases lining up with TRBD1. V shed 4 bases, J shed 5 bases, and the junction held 10 bases outside the gene matches. The V gene's germline CDR1 is LNHDA and CDR2 SQIVND (reference sequence). The CDR3 loop spans 15 amino acids. The CDR3 sequence: CASSNGQDQRETQYF. As DNA, the CDR3 is TGTGCCAGTAGTAATGGACAGGACCAGCGGGAGACCCAGTACTTC.

CDR3 DNA sequence: TGTGCCAGCAGCCGACCGGGATTCCAAGAGACCCAGTACTTC. Its protein product is CASSRPGFQETQYF. V gene TRBV5-4 combines with J gene TRBJ2-5; D is perhaps TRBD2 (5 bases). CDR3 length: 14 amino acids. Per the germline V gene, CDR1 is SGHNT and CDR2 is YYREEE (reference sequence). The ends were cut back, 4 bases at V and 1 base at J, with 11 bases in the middle.

The sample holds one count of this clone. V and J are TRBV6-6 and TRBJ2-5; D is possibly TRBD2 (5 bases). The CDR3 is 14 residues long. V dropped 0 bases and J dropped 3 bases, with 8 bases sitting between them. Germline CDR1 is MNHNY and CDR2 is SVGAGI (reference sequence). The CDR3 loop reads CASSYSGDEETQYF. As DNA, the CDR3 is TGTGCCAGCAGTTACTCGGGAGACGAAGAGACCCAGTACTTC.

This clone is categorized as large. The chain couples TRBV20-1 to TRBJ2-7; D gene ambiguous. Trimming pared 5 bases from V and 9 bases from J, leaving 14 bases between. The CDR3 covers 11 residues. CDR1 and CDR2 (germline): DFQATT, SNEGSKA (reference sequence). The CDR3 sequence is CSAHTTQGQYF. In DNA, the CDR3 is TGCAGTGCTCACACCACCCAAGGGCAGTACTTC.

This sequence joins TRBV13 and TRBJ2-3; D gene unclear. The V and J ends lost 4 bases and 4 bases respectively, with 18 bases between them. From germline, CDR1 is PRHDT and CDR2 FYEKMQ (reference sequence). The CDR3 is made up of 16 amino acids. This CDR3 is CASSSRTGPAADTQYF. DNA of the CDR3: TGTGCCAGCAGCTCGAGGACCGGGCCCGCCGCAGATACGCAGTATTTT.